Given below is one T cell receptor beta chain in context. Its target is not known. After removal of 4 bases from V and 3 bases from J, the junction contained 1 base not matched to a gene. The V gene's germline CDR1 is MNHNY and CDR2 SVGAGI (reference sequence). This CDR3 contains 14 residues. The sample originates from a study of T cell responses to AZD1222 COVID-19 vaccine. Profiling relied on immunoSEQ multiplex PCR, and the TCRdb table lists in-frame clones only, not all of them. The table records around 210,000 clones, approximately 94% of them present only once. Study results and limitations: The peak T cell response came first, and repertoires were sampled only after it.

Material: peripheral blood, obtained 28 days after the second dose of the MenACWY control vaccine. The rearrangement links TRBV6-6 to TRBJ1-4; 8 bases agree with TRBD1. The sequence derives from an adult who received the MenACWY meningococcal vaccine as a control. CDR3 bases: TGTGCCAGCAGTTGGACAGGGTCTAATGAAAAACTGTTTTTT. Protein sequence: CASSWTGSNEKLFF.